This T cell receptor beta chain was recovered during a study of T cells in women clearing cervical HPV infection. Broader study findings: CIN3+ cases had significantly higher TCR richness than controls; evenness did not differ.

This CDR3 spans 13 amino acids. The germline gives CDR1 LNHDA, CDR2 SQIVND (reference sequence). The V end was cut by 4 bases, the J end by 6 bases, with 9 bases between. The repertoire was sequenced with immunoSEQ multiplex PCR; TCRdb's copy has only in-frame clones and lacks some. This table lists fewer than 35,000 clones. On this clone itself: What it binds is unknown. The read stops 3 residues short of the end of the CDR3; the missing end is completed from the germline J gene.

The TCR originated in a woman between 18 and 70 years old with a cervical HPV16 infection that either progressed to CIN3+ or cleared (not recorded which). This sequence joins TRBV19 and TRBJ1-4; no clear D. The sample was blood buffy coat. The DNA read from the CDR3 is TGTGCCAGTAGTAATCGAGAGGATGAAAAA. Translating it yields CASSNREDEK. The full CDR3 protein is CASSNREDEKLFF.